This entry lists 6 T cell receptor beta chains sequenced from one sample in a study of T cell responses to AZD1222 COVID-19 vaccine. This table comes from immunoSEQ multiplex PCR, and its TCRdb copy is limited to in-frame clones, with some not included. The repertoire has approximately 150,000 clones, roughly nine tenths of them found once; the top ten carry about 7.5%. Here the sequenced sample was peripheral blood, taken 28 days after the second dose of the MenACWY control vaccine. These TCRs come from an adult who received the MenACWY meningococcal vaccine as a control.

This clone was counted between two and nine times. The rearrangement links TRBV6-5 to TRBJ1-2, with 9 nucleotides matching TRBD1. Germline CDR1 MNHEY, CDR2 SVGAGI. With 7 bases clipped from V and 1 base from J, the junction kept 7 bases outside the gene matches. The CDR3 spans 15 residues. CDR3 loop: CASIPGTGHNYGYTF. CDR3 nucleotides: TGTGCCAGCATTCCCGGGACAGGGCATAACTATGGCTACACCTTC.

The chain is built from TRBV5-1 and TRBJ1-4, with a possible D match to TRBD1 (6 bases). This CDR3 is 15 amino acids long. In germline, CDR1 is SGHRS, CDR2 YFSETQ. The ends were cut back, 3 bases at V and 4 bases at J, with 13 bases in the middle. In DNA form, the CDR3 reads TGCGCCAGCAGCTCAGCCCTACAGGGTAATGAAAAACTGTTTTTT. Its protein is CASSSALQGNEKLFF.

V gene TRBV28 combines with J gene TRBJ2-2; D call uncertain. Trimming removed 1 base at V and 0 bases at J, with 9 bases between. Looked up from germline, CDR1 is MDHEN and CDR2 is SYDVKM. This CDR3 has 16 residues. CDR3 amino acids: CASSLFRRANTGELFF. The CDR3 nucleotides read TGTGCCAGCAGTTTATTCCGCCGAGCGAACACCGGGGAGCTGTTTTTT.

V and J are TRBV12-5 and TRBJ1-5, with 8 nucleotides matching TRBD1. The ends lost 7 bases at V and 4 bases at J; junction bases unmatched: 9. This CDR3 is 15 amino acids long. CDR1 LGHNT and CDR2 FRNRAP come from the germline V gene. CDR3 sequence: CASAPGTGNNQPQHF. In nucleotides, the CDR3 is TGTGCTAGTGCCCCCGGGACAGGCAATAATCAGCCCCAGCATTTT.

The chain carries TRBV7-9 and TRBJ2-2; 10 bases align to TRBD1. Per the germline V gene, CDR1 is SEHNR and CDR2 is FQNEAQ (reference sequence). This CDR3 has 15 amino acids. After removal of 7 bases from V and 6 bases from J, the junction contained 8 bases not matched to a gene. The CDR3 region has the DNA TGTGCCAGCACTCGAACGGGACAGGGGTCCGGGGAGCTGTTTTTT. It translates to CASTRTGQGSGELFF.

This clone was seen more than once but under ten times. V gene TRBV28 combines with J gene TRBJ1-1; no reliable D call. The V end lost 6 bases, the J end lost 2 bases, and 10 bases lay between the germline ends. Germline V CDR1 and CDR2: MDHEN, SYDVKM. The CDR3 has 13 residues. The chain's CDR3 is CASSAVRNTEAFF. CDR3 DNA sequence: TGTGCCAGCAGCGCCGTAAGAAACACTGAAGCTTTCTTT. Variable domain in full (rest from reference TRBV28 and TRBJ1-1): DVKVTQSSRYLVKRTGEKVFLECVQDMDHENMFWYRQDPGLGLRLIYFSYDVKMKEKGDIPEGYSVSREKKERFSLILESASTNQTSMYLCASSAVRNTEAFFGQGTRLTVV.